Sequencing of this TCR beta chain was carried out in a study of T cell clonality in common variable immunodeficiency. V gave up 1 base and J gave up 5 bases; unmatched junction bases: 13. Looked up from germline, CDR1 is DFQATT and CDR2 is SNEGSKA (reference sequence). The CDR3 runs 16 residues. Notes on the study in general: Common variable immunodeficiency TCR beta sequences reportedly had fewer deletions and N-nucleotide insertions.

Produced via immunoSEQ multiplex PCR; TCRdb's table is partial and in-frame only. The counts give 30,000 to 40,000 clones, none of them seen only once; 6% to 8% is held by the top ten. CVID meant reduced serum IgG, IgA and/or IgM plus specific antibody deficiency. CVID subjects had received replacement immunoglobulin for at least one year. This clone was recorded at least ten times. Its specificity is not known. The read ends 3 residues shy of where the CDR3 ends; the end is completed using the germline J gene. J is TRBJ2-5 and V is TRBV20-1, with 7 bases identical to TRBD2. The TCR originated in a human donor with common variable immunodeficiency. Material for sequencing was peripheral blood mononuclear cells. CDR3 DNA, as far as it was read: TGCAGTGCTAGAGCGACGCGGGAGCGGGCCAAGGAGACC. It yields the protein CSARATRERAKET. In full, the CDR3 reads CSARATRERAKETQYF.